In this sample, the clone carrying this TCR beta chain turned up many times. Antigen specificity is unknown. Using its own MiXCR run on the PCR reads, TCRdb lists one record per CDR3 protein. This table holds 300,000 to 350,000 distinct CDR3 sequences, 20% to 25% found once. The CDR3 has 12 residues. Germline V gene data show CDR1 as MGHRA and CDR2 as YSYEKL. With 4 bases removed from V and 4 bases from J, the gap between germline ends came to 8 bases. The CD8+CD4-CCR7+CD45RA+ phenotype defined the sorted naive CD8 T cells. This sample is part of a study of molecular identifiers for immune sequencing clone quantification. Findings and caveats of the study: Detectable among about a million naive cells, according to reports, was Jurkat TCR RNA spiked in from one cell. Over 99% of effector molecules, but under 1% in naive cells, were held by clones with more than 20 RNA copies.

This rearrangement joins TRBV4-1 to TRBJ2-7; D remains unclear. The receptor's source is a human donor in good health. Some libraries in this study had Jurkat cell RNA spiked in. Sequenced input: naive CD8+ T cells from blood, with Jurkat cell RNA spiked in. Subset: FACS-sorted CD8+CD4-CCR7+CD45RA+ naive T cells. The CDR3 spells CASSRGKYEQYF. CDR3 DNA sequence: TGCGCCAGCAGCCGAGGAAAGTACGAGCAGTACTTC.